This is a list of T cell receptor beta chains from one sample in a study of blood T cell repertoires in COVID-19. Only in-frame clones appear in the TCRdb table, and some are missing; sequencing was by immunoSEQ multiplex PCR. The sample records about 220,000 clones, 80% to 90% being singletons. Sequencing was performed on PBMCs or T cells enriched from blood (not recorded which). Every receptor here comes from a woman younger than 35 in a cohort exposed to, infected with or recovered from COVID-19 (not recorded which). Both conserved end residues are trimmed from each CDR3. A D gene is named only where the DNA matches it firmly. The size of a clone is reported for some rows only, either as once, few or many, or as a class for expanded clones.

CDR3aa	len	j_gene	v_gene	d_gene	abundance
ASSFRSGGAGNDFYEQF	17	TRBJ2-1	TRBV5-1	TRBD2	-
ASSPFYSGNTIY	12	TRBJ1-3	TRBV9	-	-
ASSQEGSGGSYNEQF	15	TRBJ2-1	TRBV3-1/TRBV3-2	TRBD2	-
ASSTPRGAGTDTQY	14	TRBJ2-3	TRBV28	-	-
ASSLTGPNYGYT	12	TRBJ1-2	TRBV7-9	-	-
ASSRSGTGGDGYT	13	TRBJ1-2	TRBV4-1	TRBD1	-
ASSYLDRASYGYT	13	TRBJ1-2	TRBV5-4	TRBD1	once
ASSLRDTYEQY	11	TRBJ2-7	TRBV27	-	-
ASSTGGTGVFSSGYT	15	TRBJ1-2	TRBV28	TRBD1	-
ASRSGLAGTSTDTQY	15	TRBJ2-3	TRBV4-2	TRBD2	-
ASKDRVNEKLF	11	TRBJ1-4	TRBV16	TRBD1	-
ASSQTYEQY	9	TRBJ2-7	TRBV5-6	-	-
ASSFNGILGAYEQY	14	TRBJ2-7	TRBV5-6	-	-
ASKNNEGNQPQH	12	TRBJ1-5	TRBV6-5	-	-
ASSPQGNNSPLH	12	TRBJ1-6	TRBV3-1/TRBV3-2	-	many
ASSPGSYNEQF	11	TRBJ2-1	TRBV5-8	-	-
AISEWQGQTSGSTDTQY	17	TRBJ2-3	TRBV10-3	TRBD2	-
ASNRDSKNIQY	11	TRBJ2-4	TRBV2	TRBD1	-
ASSLVSDREKLF	12	TRBJ1-4	TRBV28	-	once
ASSLRDRVNGYT	12	TRBJ1-2	TRBV7-9	TRBD1	-
ASSQGLAGGAKTQY	14	TRBJ2-5	TRBV14	TRBD2	-
ASSLFQWDRPYQETQY	16	TRBJ2-5	TRBV7-9	TRBD1	-
ASSTVEGLSGANVLT	15	TRBJ2-6	TRBV28	-	-
ASSTQDSGANVLT	13	TRBJ2-6	TRBV7-3	-	-
ASSHSPLAYEQY	12	TRBJ2-7	TRBV28	-	-
ASSSGTGINYGYT	13	TRBJ1-2	TRBV18	TRBD1	-
ASSWGQGASSYEQY	14	TRBJ2-7	TRBV5-1	TRBD1	few
ASLWAGNEKLF	11	TRBJ1-4	TRBV12-3/TRBV12-4	-	-
ASSLGRGPSSYNSPLH	16	TRBJ1-6	TRBV27	-	-
ASSSQGVGGYT	11	TRBJ1-2	TRBV3-1/TRBV3-2	TRBD1	-
ASSIRDRINEKLF	13	TRBJ1-4	TRBV6-5	TRBD1	-
SADGPTGGTEAF	12	TRBJ1-1	TRBV29-1	TRBD1	-
ASSQRRDRVIYT	12	TRBJ1-2	TRBV14	TRBD1	-
ASSGAGGFQDTQY	13	TRBJ2-3	TRBV6-5	TRBD2	-
ASSELGRSSYEQY	13	TRBJ2-7	TRBV6-1	-	-
ASSPTSGSQETQY	13	TRBJ2-5	TRBV7-9	TRBD2	once
ASRTESYSNQPQH	13	TRBJ1-5	TRBV6-5	-	-
AWTGGTSLTGELF	13	TRBJ2-2	TRBV30	TRBD2	few
ASSFQNTETQY	11	TRBJ2-5	TRBV5-6	-	-
ASSSHIIAGGPYEQY	15	TRBJ2-7	TRBV28	TRBD2	-
ASSLLGWTGVADTQY	15	TRBJ2-3	TRBV11-2	TRBD1	-
ASSQALAGLYGYT	13	TRBJ1-2	TRBV3-1/TRBV3-2	-	-
ASTTELSGANVLT	13	TRBJ2-6	TRBV10-2	-	-
ATSADSGGGKQF	12	TRBJ2-1	TRBV24-1	TRBD2	-
ASSGGGNNQPQH	12	TRBJ1-5	TRBV2	-	-
ASSLAVVEQY	10	TRBJ2-7	TRBV11-2	TRBD2	once
AISERQGVHTIY	12	TRBJ1-3	TRBV10-3	TRBD1	-
ARRYRGLNTEAF	12	TRBJ1-1	TRBV30	TRBD1	-
ASSLGEEGDGYT	12	TRBJ1-2	TRBV7-9	-	-
ASSAQGAGGELF	12	TRBJ2-2	TRBV25-1	TRBD1	-
ASSQPGQVHGYT	12	TRBJ1-2	TRBV11-2	TRBD1	-
ASSENSFYGYT	11	TRBJ1-2	TRBV10-1	-	-
ASSWTTGEGADTQY	14	TRBJ2-3	TRBV5-1	-	-
ASSQDYVAGAFYNEQF	16	TRBJ2-1	TRBV4-1	-	-
ASRGGRSGNQPQH	13	TRBJ1-5	TRBV19	-	-